This T cell receptor (beta chain) was sequenced for a study of radiation and T cells in renal cell carcinoma. Whole-study findings and limits: No pretreatment tumor biopsies were available for baseline clonotypes. From baseline, blood top tumor clonotypes peaked at 2 weeks post-radiation.

The protocol was immunoSEQ multiplex PCR, while the TCRdb copy is restricted to in-frame clones and leaves out a portion. The data contain about 59,000 clones, around 72% of them singletons. Notes on this clone: Its target is unknown.

Noted time point: baseline pretreatment blood. This sample's treatment: 15 Gy SBRT to primary tumor, nephrectomy 4 weeks later. This CDR3 region has 15 residues. V was cut by 1 base and J by 5 bases, with 12 bases left in between. Germline values: CDR1 SGHAT, CDR2 FQNNGV. This clonotype originated in a man aged 55 to 70 with renal cell carcinoma. The rearrangement links TRBV11-2 to TRBJ1-5, with unresolved D. The sample was blood, taken from a patient whose treatment included radiotherapy and nephrectomy. The CDR3 loop reads CASSLVAGTDQPQHF. The CDR3 DNA reads TGTGCCAGCAGCTTAGTGGCAGGAACCGATCAGCCCCAGCATTTT.